The text below deals with one TCR beta chain. What it binds is not known. Patients who had autoimmune disease history or got systemic immunosuppression were left out. The data were obtained in a study of OX40 agonist ivuxolimab in advanced cancers. The overall study: Among those enrolled, mean age was about 63 years (range roughly 20 to 80) and 75% to 85% were male.

Study outcomes and limitations: Clonal expansion in partial responders at 0.1-3.0 mg/kg ranked among the lowest.

With 5 bases removed from V and 0 bases from J, the gap between germline ends came to 8 bases. In germline, CDR1 is LNHNV, CDR2 YYDKDF (reference sequence). The CDR3 sequence is 14 residues long. Profiling relied on immunoSEQ multiplex PCR, and the TCRdb table lists in-frame clones only, not all of them. The sample has 74,000 or so clones; roughly 91% are singletons. The sequence derives from an adult with an advanced solid tumor such as melanoma, head and neck, liver or kidney cancer. The chain recombines TRBV15 with TRBJ1-3; D is ambiguous. The specimen comprised CD4+ or CD8+ T cells sorted from blood, sampled in a trial of the OX40 agonist ivuxolimab. This CDR3 reads CATSGRSSGNTIYF. The CDR3 coding sequence is TGTGCCACCAGCGGGAGAAGCTCTGGAAACACCATATATTTT.